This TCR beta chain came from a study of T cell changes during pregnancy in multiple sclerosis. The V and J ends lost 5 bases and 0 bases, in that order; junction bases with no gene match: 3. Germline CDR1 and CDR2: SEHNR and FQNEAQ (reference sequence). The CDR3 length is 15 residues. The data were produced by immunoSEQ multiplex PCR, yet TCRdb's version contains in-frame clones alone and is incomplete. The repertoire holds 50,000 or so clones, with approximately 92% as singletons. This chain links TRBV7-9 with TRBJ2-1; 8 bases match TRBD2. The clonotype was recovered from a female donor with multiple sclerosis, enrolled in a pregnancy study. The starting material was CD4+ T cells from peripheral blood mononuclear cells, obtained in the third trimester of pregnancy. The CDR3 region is CASSILAGSYNEQFF. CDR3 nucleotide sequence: TGTGCCAGCAGCATTCTAGCGGGCTCCTACAATGAGCAGTTCTTC.